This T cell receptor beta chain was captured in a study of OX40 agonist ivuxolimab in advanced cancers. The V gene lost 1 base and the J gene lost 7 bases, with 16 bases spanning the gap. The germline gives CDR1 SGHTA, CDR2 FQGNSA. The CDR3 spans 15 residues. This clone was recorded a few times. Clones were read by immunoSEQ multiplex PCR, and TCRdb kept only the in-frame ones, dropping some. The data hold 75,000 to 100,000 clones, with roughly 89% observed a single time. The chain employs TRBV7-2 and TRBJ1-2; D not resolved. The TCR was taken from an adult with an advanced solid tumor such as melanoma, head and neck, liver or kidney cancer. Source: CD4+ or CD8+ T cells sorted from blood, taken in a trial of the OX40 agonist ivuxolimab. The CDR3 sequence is CASSLVAFARVGYTF. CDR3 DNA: TGTGCCAGCAGCTTAGTGGCTTTTGCGAGAGTTGGCTACACCTTC.